These 29 T cell receptor beta chains came from one sample sequenced in a study of blood T cell repertoires in COVID-19. Assay used: immunoSEQ multiplex PCR; TCRdb lists only in-frame clones, some missing. The data show about 63,000 clones, roughly four fifths seen once. The specimen sequenced was peripheral blood. Receptor source: a human donor in a cohort sampled during active COVID-19.

The chain links TRBV11-2 to TRBJ1-1, with 9 positions matching TRBD1. The CDR3 spans 14 residues. V gave up 6 bases and J gave up 7 bases; unmatched junction bases: 9. Germline-derived CDR1 and CDR2 are SGHAT and FQNNGV. CDR3 sequence reads: CASRFRDRESEAFF. The CDR3 DNA is TGTGCCAGCAGGTTCCGGGACAGGGAGAGTGAAGCTTTCTTT.

V and J are TRBV29-1 and TRBJ1-2; D possibly corresponds to TRBD1 (6 bases). In germline, CDR1 is SQVTM, CDR2 ANQGSEA. The CDR3 has 13 residues. Deletions cut 0 bases from V and 4 bases from J, with 9 bases between. The CDR3 here is CSVEDARGYGYTF. The CDR3 bases are TGCAGCGTTGAAGATGCCAGGGGCTATGGCTACACCTTC.

The chain joins TRBV7-9 to TRBJ2-7, with 7 nucleotides matching TRBD1. V was clipped by 5 bases and J by 2 bases; unmatched bases: 6. The germline CDR1 and CDR2 sequences are SEHNR and FQNEAQ (reference sequence). CDR3 length: 14 amino acids. CDR3 sequence (DNA): TGTGCCAGCAGCAGACGGGGACAGCCCTACGAGCAGTACTTC. Translated, it gives CASSRRGQPYEQYF.

Comment on this clone: A read error may produce the germline difference seen at one junction end. This chain connects TRBV30 to TRBJ1-2; TRBD1 might be the D (6 bases). Germline CDR1 GTSNPN, CDR2 SVGIG (reference sequence). The CDR3 sequence is 10 residues long. The CDR3 protein is CAWSGGPAVF. DNA for the CDR3: TGTGCCTGGAGCGGGGGGCCGGCAGTCTTC.

CDR3 region: CASSSQGYEQYF. In nucleotides, the CDR3 is TGTGCCAGCAGTTCACAGGGTTACGAGCAGTACTTC. The chain has TRBV25-1 and TRBJ2-7; D might be TRBD1 (6 bases). From germline, CDR1 is MGHDK and CDR2 SYGVNS. The CDR3 runs 12 residues. V shed 5 bases and J shed 4 bases, with 9 bases lying between them.

The genes are TRBV7-6 and TRBJ2-3, with 8 bases that match TRBD2. Trimming cost V 6 bases and J 2 bases; bases outside gene matches: 13. This CDR3 has 17 amino acids. Germline CDR1 is SGHVS and CDR2 is FNYEAQ. In DNA, the CDR3 is TGTGCCAGCAGTTCCCCCCGGGGGGGACTAGTCACAGATACGCAGTATTTT. This codes for CASSSPRGGLVTDTQYF.

The chain joins TRBV7-9 to TRBJ1-6; D perhaps matches TRBD1 (6 bases). Germline V gene sequence: CDR1 SEHNR, CDR2 FQNEAQ (reference sequence). This CDR3 has 15 residues. Trimming took 2 bases from V and 4 from J, leaving 9 bases between them. In DNA, the CDR3 is TGTGCCAGCAGCTTAATGGGGGCATATAATTCACCCCTCCACTTT. It encodes CASSLMGAYNSPLHF.

As regards this clone: The same CDR3 can be traced to other DNA sequences in this sample. This chain links TRBV9 with TRBJ2-3; TRBD2 matches 12 bases. The V and J ends lost 4 bases and 5 bases, in that order; junction bases with no gene match: 11. The CDR3 runs 17 residues. Germline-derived CDR1 and CDR2 are SGDLS and YYNGEE. CDR3 coding DNA: TGTGCCAGCAGCCAGACTAGCGGGGGCTCCGGTGGAGATACGCAGTATTTT. This encodes CASSQTSGGSGGDTQYF.

This clone was seen only a few times. J is TRBJ1-1 and V is TRBV4-1, with TRBD1 as a possible D gene (5 bases). Trimming removed 4 bases at V and 1 base at J, with 7 bases between. CDR3 length: 13 residues. In germline, CDR1 is MGHRA, CDR2 YSYEKL. The CDR3 reads CASSLGQNTEAFF. In DNA form, the CDR3 reads TGCGCCAGCAGCCTTGGACAGAACACTGAAGCTTTCTTT.

The chain is built from TRBV4-2 and TRBJ2-1; 9 nucleotides align to TRBD2. The CDR3 spans 17 residues. In germline, CDR1 is LGHNA, CDR2 YNFKEQ. V shed 3 bases, J shed 3 bases, and the junction held 9 bases outside the gene matches. CDR3: CASSQDVSGGLYNEQFF. CDR3 DNA sequence: TGTGCCAGCAGCCAGGACGTTAGCGGGGGACTCTACAATGAGCAGTTCTTC.

The rearrangement joins TRBV18 to TRBJ1-1; D might be TRBD1 (6 bases). Germline V lookup: CDR1 KGHSH, CDR2 LQKENI. The V end lost 6 bases, the J end lost 5 bases, and 19 bases lay between the germline ends. The CDR3 spans 15 residues. The CDR3 DNA reads TGTGCCAGCTCCCGGGCGATGGGGGGGCGGACTGAAGCTTTCTTT. Translation: CASSRAMGGRTEAFF.

This chain links TRBV27 with TRBJ2-7, with 7 bases fitting TRBD1. Germline V lookup: CDR1 MNHEY, CDR2 SMNVEV (reference sequence). The CDR3 totals 13 residues. Trimming cost V 6 bases and J 2 bases; bases outside gene matches: 4. As DNA, the CDR3 is TGTGCCAGCAGCGAGACAGGGCCCTACGAGCAGTACTTC. Translation: CASSETGPYEQYF.

The chain combines TRBV5-1 with TRBJ1-2, with a possible D match to TRBD1 (5 bases). This CDR3 is built from 14 residues. The V gene lost 0 bases and the J gene lost 4 bases, with 10 bases spanning the gap. The germline gives CDR1 SGHRS, CDR2 YFSETQ. CDR3 in amino acids: CASSLDDSGYGYTF. DNA of the CDR3: TGCGCCAGCAGCTTGGATGACAGTGGCTATGGCTACACCTTC.

The table lists this clone with a few counts. At one boundary the junction diverges from the germline segment, which might be a read error. The rearrangement uses TRBV7-7 and TRBJ2-7; 11 nucleotides agree with TRBD1. This CDR3 contains 14 residues. Germline values: CDR1 SSHAT, CDR2 FNYEAQ (reference sequence). The CDR3 here is CASSPRTGGSEQYF. In DNA form, the CDR3 reads TGTGCTAGCAGCCCAAGGACAGGGGGCAGCGAGCAGTACTTC.

V is TRBV2 and J is TRBJ1-1, with 9 bases fitting TRBD1. V was clipped by 4 bases and J by 12 bases; unmatched bases: 18. The CDR3 consists of 16 residues. CDR1 is SNHLY, CDR2 FYNNEI, per germline. The CDR3 DNA is TGTGCCAGCAGTGGACAGGGGGGGATTACGACCCTACGCTCTTTCTTT. This sequence encodes CASSGQGGITTLRSFF.

The chain recombines TRBV23-1 with TRBJ1-4; D is perhaps TRBD1 (5 bases). TRBV23-1 is labeled an ORF, and its function is uncertain. V dropped 4 bases and J dropped 5 bases, with 20 bases sitting between them. CDR3 length equals 17 residues. The CDR3, as DNA: TGCGCCAGCAGTCGGTTACATCCGACAGTACCAAATGAAAAACTGTTTTTT. Residues: CASSRLHPTVPNEKLFF.

This clone came up once. This sequence joins TRBV19 and TRBJ1-5; 7 bases map to TRBD1. Germline lookup yields CDR1 LNHDA and CDR2 SQIVND (reference sequence). V gave up 7 bases and J gave up 6 bases; unmatched junction bases: 12. The CDR3 spans 15 residues. The CDR3 spells CASTLGHRGGQPQHF. The CDR3 coding sequence is TGTGCCAGTACCTTAGGCCACAGGGGTGGTCAGCCCCAGCATTTT.

The chain uses TRBV9 and TRBJ1-1, with D perhaps matching TRBD1 (5 bases). The ends were cut back, 3 bases at V and 4 bases at J, with 13 bases in the middle. There are 14 residues in the CDR3. Germline V gene data show CDR1 as SGDLS and CDR2 as YYNGEE. The CDR3, as DNA: TGTGCCAGCAGCGGGGATATTAGGGGCACTGAAGCTTTCTTT. Amino acids: CASSGDIRGTEAFF.

This chain uses TRBV3-1 (or the pseudogene TRBV3-2) with TRBJ2-7; 9 positions match TRBD2. The V gene's germline CDR1 is LGHDT and CDR2 YNNKEL (reference sequence). Trimming cost V 1 base and J 9 bases; bases outside gene matches: 10. The CDR3 length is 15 residues. DNA for the CDR3: TGTGCCAGCAGCCAAGGAGCGGGAGGATTGTATGTGCAGTACTTC. Its protein product is CASSQGAGGLYVQYF.

The J gene is TRBJ1-2, the V gene TRBV13; no firm D call. CDR1 is PRHDT, CDR2 FYEKMQ, per germline (reference sequence). The germline V and J ends were trimmed by 5 bases and 6 bases, with 16 bases remaining between them. This CDR3 comprises 14 residues. The CDR3 bases are TGTGCCAGCAGCCTGACCACGGGTATCGATGGCTACACCTTC. Its translation is CASSLTTGIDGYTF.

The CDR3, as DNA: TGTGCCAGTAGGTGGGGCAGCAATCAGCCCCAGCATTTT. This translates into CASRWGSNQPQHF. V gene TRBV19 combines with J gene TRBJ1-5; weak D call: TRBD1 (5 bases). CDR1 and CDR2 (germline): LNHDA, SQIVND (reference sequence). The CDR3 has 13 amino acids. Between the trimmed V and J ends, which lost 6 bases and 1 base, there was a span of 7 bases.

V gene TRBV4-3 combines with J gene TRBJ2-5; the D gene is possibly TRBD2 (7 bases). Germline lookup yields CDR1 LGHNA and CDR2 YSLEER. The CDR3 spans 19 residues. V lost 3 bases, J lost 5 bases, and 28 bases lay in between. CDR3 coding DNA: TGCGCCAGCAGCCACAAGGGGGTAAGGGGGACGGCGGGAGCTGAGACCCAGTACTTC. Translating it yields CASSHKGVRGTAGAETQYF.

This clone was picked up a small number of times. CDR3: CASTGLAGYEQYF. The CDR3 DNA sequence: TGTGCCAGCACGGGGCTAGCGGGCTACGAGCAGTACTTC. J is TRBJ2-7 and V is TRBV6-5, with 8 positions matching TRBD2. Germline V gene data show CDR1 as MNHEY and CDR2 as SVGAGI. The CDR3 length is 13 residues. The V segment lost 7 bases and the J segment 3 bases; nucleotides outside the gene matches: 5.

The sample holds one count of this clone. This chain links TRBV5-6 with TRBJ1-1, with 8 bases fitting TRBD1. Germline-derived CDR1 and CDR2 are SGHDT and YYEEEE. The V gene end was trimmed by 3 bases and the J gene end by 3 bases; junction bases not matched to a gene: 7. This CDR3 contains 15 residues. Here the CDR3 reads CASSSWTGRYTEAFF. DNA for the CDR3: TGTGCCAGCAGCTCCTGGACAGGGAGGTACACTGAAGCTTTCTTT. The full variable domain, its missing parts supplied by reference TRBV5-6 and TRBJ1-1, is DAGVTQSPTHLIKTRGQQVTLRCSPKSGHDTVSWYQQALGQGPQFIFQYYEEEERQRGNFPDRFSGHQFPNYSSELNVNALLLGDSALYLCASSSWTGRYTEAFFGQGTRLTVV.

V is TRBV5-4 and J is TRBJ1-2, with D perhaps matching TRBD1 (6 bases). Trimming left V 5 bases short and J 3 bases short, with 14 bases between. CDR1 is SGHNT and CDR2 is YYREEE in the germline V gene (reference sequence). The CDR3 is 14 amino acids. This chain's CDR3 is CASSFPQGYYGYTF. CDR3 sequence (DNA): TGTGCCAGCAGTTTTCCACAGGGTTACTATGGCTACACCTTC.

V and J are TRBV6-6 and TRBJ2-7, with D perhaps TRBD2 (5 bases). There are 17 residues in the CDR3. V was cut by 5 bases and J by 1 base, with 21 bases left in between. Germline loops: CDR1 MNHNY, CDR2 SVGAGI (reference sequence). Here the CDR3 DNA reads TGTGCCAGCAGTCCACGCCGCACCAGCGGCCCTTCCTACGAGCAGTACTTC. It encodes CASSPRRTSGPSYEQYF.

The chain has TRBV6-5 and TRBJ1-1; D not resolved. V was shortened by 10 bases and J by 4 bases, with 16 bases between the two germline ends. Looked up from germline, CDR1 is MNHEY and CDR2 is SVGAGI. The CDR3 has 13 residues. CDR3 DNA sequence: TGTGCCAACACCTACGCGACGGGCACTGAAGCTTTCTTT. Translated, it gives CANTYATGTEAFF.

This clone was counted once. The chain joins TRBV4-2 to TRBJ2-5; 15 bases are shared with TRBD2. Germline loops: CDR1 LGHNA, CDR2 YNFKEQ. The trim removed 4 bases at V and 3 bases at J, leaving 12 bases unmatched. The CDR3 totals 19 residues. CDR3 sequence: CASSRYRTSGGGEKETQYF. The CDR3, as DNA: TGTGCCAGCAGCCGCTACCGGACTAGCGGGGGGGGAGAAAAAGAGACCCAGTACTTC.

V is TRBV28 and J is TRBJ2-7; D might be TRBD1 (5 bases). Trimming took off 4 bases at V and 3 bases at J, with 10 bases between the two ends. Germline loops: CDR1 MDHEN, CDR2 SYDVKM. The CDR3 length is 13 residues. Here the CDR3 reads CASSSKTDYEQYF. The CDR3 nucleotides read TGTGCCAGCAGTTCAAAGACAGACTACGAGCAGTACTTC.